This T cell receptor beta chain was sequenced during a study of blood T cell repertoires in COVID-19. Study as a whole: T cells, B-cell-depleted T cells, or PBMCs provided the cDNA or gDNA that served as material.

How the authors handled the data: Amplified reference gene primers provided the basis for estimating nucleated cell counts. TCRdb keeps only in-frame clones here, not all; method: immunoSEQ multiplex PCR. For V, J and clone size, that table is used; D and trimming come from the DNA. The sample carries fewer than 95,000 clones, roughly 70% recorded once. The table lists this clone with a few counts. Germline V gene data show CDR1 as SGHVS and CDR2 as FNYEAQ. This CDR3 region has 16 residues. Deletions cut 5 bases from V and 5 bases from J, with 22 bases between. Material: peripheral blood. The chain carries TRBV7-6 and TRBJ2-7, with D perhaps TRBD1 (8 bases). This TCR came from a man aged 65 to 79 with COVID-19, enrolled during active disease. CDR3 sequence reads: CASSPGGQGGSNEQYF. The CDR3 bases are TGTGCCAGCAGCCCGGGAGGACAGGGAGGTTCGAACGAGCAGTACTTC.